Listed below are T cell receptor beta chains from one sample, sequenced in a study of technical replicates of blood from a handful of donors. The assay was immunoSEQ multiplex PCR, and TCRdb's table has in-frame clones only and misses some. The sample includes 70,000 to 95,000 clones, about 90% of them seen just once. Sequencing was done on a sample of T cells isolated from PBMCs. All receptors come from a human donor in good health. Some clones in this sample may be carry-over from other donors' samples. Each CDR3 is given with its conserved first and last residue. Each record gives: D gene, V gene, J gene, clone size, CDR3 DNA, CDR3 protein. The D gene is left open where the match is weak. Expanded clones are given a class, and other clones once, few, many or no size at all.

D: .
V: TRBV11-2
J: TRBJ1-3
size: .
DNA: TGTGCCAGCAGCTTATTTGCAGGTACCTCTGGAAACACCATATATTTT
CDR3: CASSLFAGTSGNTIYF

D: .
V: TRBV18
J: TRBJ2-5
size: .
DNA: TGTGCCAGCTCACCACGGGGAGACCGGATTGTGACCCAGTACTTC
CDR3: CASSPRGDRIVTQYF

D: .
V: TRBV7-2
J: TRBJ2-7
size: .
DNA: TGTGCCAGCAGCTTGGGGTCGGAGGGAGCGGAGAACGAGCAGTACTTC
CDR3: CASSLGSEGAENEQYF

D: .
V: TRBV7-7
J: TRBJ2-7
size: .
DNA: TGTGCCAGCAGCTTAGCTGCGGGGAACGAGCAGTACTTC
CDR3: CASSLAAGNEQYF

D: .
V: TRBV5-6
J: TRBJ1-2
size: .
DNA: TGTGCCAGCAGCTTCCCGGTAACGGGGAAAGGCTACACCTTC
CDR3: CASSFPVTGKGYTF

D: TRBD2
V: TRBV7-2
J: TRBJ2-1
size: .
DNA: TGTGCCAGCAGCTCTAGCGGGAGAATACAGTTCTTC
CDR3: CASSSSGRIQFF

D: TRBD1
V: TRBV28
J: TRBJ2-7
size: .
DNA: TGTGCCAGCAGTCATAGGGGGCGAGGAGGTTACGAGCAGTACTTC
CDR3: CASSHRGRGGYEQYF

D: TRBD1
V: TRBV5-1
J: TRBJ1-1
size: .
DNA: TGCGCCAGCAGCACCGACAGGGAAATCGCTGAAGCTTTCTTT
CDR3: CASSTDREIAEAFF

D: .
V: TRBV6-5
J: TRBJ2-3
size: .
DNA: TGTGCCAGCAGGTCCGGGACTAGCACAGATACGCAGTATTTT
CDR3: CASRSGTSTDTQYF

D: TRBD2
V: TRBV30
J: TRBJ2-7
size: .
DNA: TGTGCCTGGAGTGGAGGGACGAGGCGAGGGGCGGGAGGGCCTCTCGAGCAGTACTTC
CDR3: CAWSGGTRRGAGGPLEQYF

D: .
V: TRBV30
J: TRBJ1-1
size: few
DNA: TGTGCCTGGAGTGTACAGGGATGGGCTGAAGCTTTCTTT
CDR3: CAWSVQGWAEAFF

D: .
V: TRBV28
J: TRBJ1-1
size: .
DNA: TGTGCCAGCAGTTTTGGGGAGAGCACTGAAGCTTTCTTT
CDR3: CASSFGESTEAFF

D: TRBD1
V: TRBV7-9
J: TRBJ1-4
size: .
DNA: TGTGCCAGCAGCTCAGGACAGGGCCTGAGAAAACTGTTTTTT
CDR3: CASSSGQGLRKLFF

D: .
V: TRBV6-1
J: TRBJ1-2
size: once
DNA: TGTGCCAGCAGTGAAATGAGCTATGGCTACACCTTC
CDR3: CASSEMSYGYTF

D: .
V: TRBV4-1
J: TRBJ2-7
size: .
DNA: TGCGCCAGCAGTCGCAAACAGGGCGACGACGAGCAGTACTTC
CDR3: CASSRKQGDDEQYF

D: TRBD1
V: TRBV25-1
J: TRBJ2-3
size: .
DNA: TGTGCCAGCAGTCACCCGGGACAGGCCCTAAATACGCAGTATTTT
CDR3: CASSHPGQALNTQYF

D: .
V: TRBV9
J: TRBJ2-1
size: .
DNA: TGTGCCAGCACCCCAATTGTGCGGATGTACAATGAGCAGTTCTTC
CDR3: CASTPIVRMYNEQFF

D: TRBD1
V: TRBV19
J: TRBJ2-7
size: .
DNA: TGTGCCAGTAGTATAATAGGGACAGGGTTGGACGAGCAGTACTTC
CDR3: CASSIIGTGLDEQYF

D: TRBD1
V: TRBV5-6
J: TRBJ1-3
size: .
DNA: TGTGCCAGCAGCCCACCGACAGGGGGAGGAAACACCATATATTTT
CDR3: CASSPPTGGGNTIYF

D: .
V: TRBV27
J: TRBJ1-3
size: .
DNA: TGTGCCAGCGGCATAGCCCAGGGAAACACCATATATTTT
CDR3: CASGIAQGNTIYF

D: .
V: TRBV5-4
J: TRBJ2-6
size: .
DNA: TGTGCCAGCAGCTTCGGCTCTGGGGCCAACGTCCTGACTTTC
CDR3: CASSFGSGANVLTF

D: .
V: TRBV5-5
J: TRBJ1-2
size: .
DNA: TGTGCCAGCAGCCGAGAGGACACCGACTATGGCTACACCTTC
CDR3: CASSREDTDYGYTF

D: .
V: TRBV15
J: TRBJ1-2
size: .
DNA: TGTGCCACCAGCGAATCTAGAAGGTCGGGGGGTGGCTACACCTTC
CDR3: CATSESRRSGGGYTF

D: TRBD2
V: TRBV27
J: TRBJ2-5
size: .
DNA: TGTGCCAGCAGCCTATTAGCGGGAACAGAGACCCAGTACTTC
CDR3: CASSLLAGTETQYF

D: .
V: TRBV19
J: TRBJ1-4
size: .
DNA: TGTGCCAGTAGTAATGTGGGCAATGAAAAACTGTTTTTT
CDR3: CASSNVGNEKLFF

D: .
V: TRBV28
J: TRBJ2-1
size: .
DNA: TGTGCCAGCAGTTCCCCCCGGCGAGGTGAGCAGTTCTTC
CDR3: CASSSPRRGEQFF

D: TRBD2
V: TRBV10-3
J: TRBJ2-7
size: .
DNA: TGTGCCACCACCGCCGAGACTAGCGGGATTTACGAGCAGTACTTC
CDR3: CATTAETSGIYEQYF

D: .
V: TRBV5-4
J: TRBJ2-6
size: once
DNA: TGTGCCAGCAGCTTGTTTGGAGTAGGTGGGGCCAACGTCCTGACTTTC
CDR3: CASSLFGVGGANVLTF

D: .
V: TRBV30
J: TRBJ1-5
size: .
DNA: TGCCCCCCCGTAAACAGAAGTAAAGATAATCAGCCCCAGCATTTT
CDR3: CPPVNRSKDNQPQHF

D: TRBD1
V: TRBV19
J: TRBJ1-1
size: few
DNA: TGTGCCAGTAGTATTCAACAGGGGGCTGGCACTGAAGCTTTCTTT
CDR3: CASSIQQGAGTEAFF

D: .
V: TRBV27
J: TRBJ2-1
size: .
DNA: TGTGCCAGCAGTTTAGGGGGCAACCCATACAATGAGCAGTTCTTC
CDR3: CASSLGGNPYNEQFF

D: .
V: TRBV4-1
J: TRBJ2-7
size: .
DNA: TGCGCCAGCAGCCAAGAAGGGGCTGCGGCGGGGGAGCAGTACTTC
CDR3: CASSQEGAAAGEQYF

D: TRBD1
V: TRBV14
J: TRBJ2-7
size: .
DNA: TGTGCCAGCAGCCAAATGACAGGGGAGGACGAAGAGCAGTACTTC
CDR3: CASSQMTGEDEEQYF

D: .
V: TRBV18
J: TRBJ1-3
size: once
DNA: TGTGCCAGCTCATTGCAGCGAGCCTCTGGAAACACCATATATTTT
CDR3: CASSLQRASGNTIYF

D: TRBD1
V: TRBV5-1
J: TRBJ1-5
size: .
DNA: TGCGCCAGCAGCTTTGGGGACAGCAAACAATATAGCAATCAGCCCCAGCATTTT
CDR3: CASSFGDSKQYSNQPQHF

D: .
V: TRBV28
J: TRBJ2-7
size: .
DNA: TGTGCCAGCAGTCCAACATCAATTCATAACGAGCAGTACTTC
CDR3: CASSPTSIHNEQYF

D: .
V: TRBV30
J: TRBJ1-1
size: .
DNA: TGTGCCTGGAGTGTACAAGGAGGGGTCACTGAAGCTTTCTTT
CDR3: CAWSVQGGVTEAFF

D: TRBD1
V: TRBV5-1
J: TRBJ1-1
size: .
DNA: TGCGCCAGCAGCTCCAGGGACAGCTCCATGAACACTGAAGCTTTCTTT
CDR3: CASSSRDSSMNTEAFF

D: .
V: TRBV7-9
J: TRBJ1-2
size: .
DNA: TGTGCCAGCAGCTTAGCCGGGGATAACTATGGCTACACCTTC
CDR3: CASSLAGDNYGYTF

D: .
V: TRBV29-1
J: TRBJ2-2
size: .
DNA: TGCAGCGTTGAGGGTGGCAAAGGAGGGACCGGGGAGCTGTTTTTT
CDR3: CSVEGGKGGTGELFF

D: TRBD1
V: TRBV9
J: TRBJ1-2
size: .
DNA: TGTGCCAGCAGCGTAGCAGGACAGGGTATTTCCTATGGCTACACCTTC
CDR3: CASSVAGQGISYGYTF

D: .
V: TRBV5-5
J: TRBJ1-5
size: .
DNA: TGTGCCAGCAGCTTGGAGGCCGGGAATCAGCCCCAGCATTTT
CDR3: CASSLEAGNQPQHF

D: TRBD2
V: TRBV11-2
J: TRBJ2-1
size: .
DNA: TGTGCCAGCAGCTTCATCGAGCGGGAGATCGATGAGCAGTTCTTC
CDR3: CASSFIEREIDEQFF

D: TRBD2
V: TRBV5-1
J: TRBJ2-1
size: .
DNA: TGCGCCAGCAGCTTGGTAGCGGGTTACTACAATGAGCAGTTCTTC
CDR3: CASSLVAGYYNEQFF

D: TRBD1
V: TRBV4-1
J: TRBJ1-5
size: .
DNA: TGCGCCAGCAGCCAACTAAACAGGGGGTCTTTTCAGCCCCAGCATTTT
CDR3: CASSQLNRGSFQPQHF

D: .
V: TRBV6-1
J: TRBJ1-1
size: .
DNA: TGTGCCAGCAGTGTAGGTGCGGTCACTGAAGCTTTCTTT
CDR3: CASSVGAVTEAFF

D: .
V: TRBV30
J: TRBJ2-7
size: .
DNA: TGTGCCTGGAGTAGCACTGTCCAGGGTCGTCCCTACGAGCAGTACTTC
CDR3: CAWSSTVQGRPYEQYF

D: TRBD2
V: TRBV14
J: TRBJ2-7
size: .
DNA: TGTGCCAGCAGCATGGGACTAGCGGGAGTTTGGTACGAGCAGTACTTC
CDR3: CASSMGLAGVWYEQYF

D: TRBD2
V: TRBV28
J: TRBJ2-3
size: .
DNA: TGTGCCAGCAGTTTTCCGGTAGCGGGAGGTATTACGCAGTATTTT
CDR3: CASSFPVAGGITQYF

D: TRBD1
V: TRBV5-1
J: TRBJ1-3
size: .
DNA: TGCGCCAGCAGCCAGGGACAGGGGGCTGCGGGAAACACCATATATTTT
CDR3: CASSQGQGAAGNTIYF